The 9 T cell receptor beta chains reported below all come from one sample, sequenced in a study of cytomegalovirus exposure and HLA in healthy donors. Primers included in the PCR were 60 Vbeta and 13 Jbeta primers. Sequencing was performed with immunoSEQ multiplex PCR; in TCRdb, only in-frame clones are kept and a portion is missing. The table lists about 190,000 clones, 65% to 85% of them singletons. The sample consisted of PBMCs. Every receptor here comes from a male donor in good health and CMV-seronegative.

CDR3 residues: CASSLSPNSYEQYF. The CDR3 region has the DNA TGTGCCAGCAGTTTATCCCCTAACTCCTACGAGCAGTACTTC. The rearrangement links TRBV27 to TRBJ2-7, with D uncertain. CDR3 length: 14 amino acids. CDR1 and CDR2 (germline): MNHEY, SMNVEV (reference sequence). V was pared by 0 bases and J by 0 bases, with 6 bases between.

The chain recombines TRBV7-9 with TRBJ2-7, with a tentative D call TRBD2 (6 bases). Trimming took off 2 bases at V and 0 bases at J, with 14 bases between the two ends. Germline V CDR1 and CDR2: SEHNR, FQNEAQ (reference sequence). The CDR3 has 16 amino acids. The CDR3 bases are TGTGCCAGCAGCTTAAATCGGGGGACGAGCTCCTACGAGCAGTACTTC. This codes for CASSLNRGTSSYEQYF.

The chain recombines TRBV5-4 with TRBJ2-7; a weak D match, TRBD2 (6 bases). Germline CDR1 and CDR2: SGHNT and YYREEE (reference sequence). V lost 0 bases and J lost 1, with 11 bases in between. The length of the CDR3 is 15 residues. Here the CDR3 DNA reads TGTGCCAGCAGCTTGGCCAGCGGGCCGTCCTACGAGCAGTACTTC. Translation: CASSLASGPSYEQYF.

This chain links TRBV11-2 with TRBJ1-2; the match to TRBD1 covers 12 bases. This CDR3 contains 17 residues. Germline CDR1 is SGHAT and CDR2 is FQNNGV. J gave up 0 bases and V 6 bases, and 8 bases lay outside the gene matches. CDR3 in DNA: TGTGCCAGCAGGACACCCGGGACAGGGGGCCCTAACTATGGCTACACCTTC. This gives the protein CASRTPGTGGPNYGYTF.

The genes are TRBV21-1 and TRBJ2-5; the table gives TRBD2 as D, unverified against the DNA. TRBV21-1 is a recognized pseudogene. The CDR3 contains 16 residues. CDR3 loop: CASSKDREVSQETQYF. The CDR3 nucleotides are TGTGCCAGCAGCAAAGATCGGGAAGTGAGTCAAGAGACCCAGTACTTC.

This chain uses TRBV30 with TRBJ1-1; D unclear. The V gene lost 6 bases and the J gene lost 0 bases, with 11 bases spanning the gap. This CDR3 contains 13 residues. Germline loops: CDR1 GTSNPN, CDR2 SVGIG (reference sequence). CDR3 protein: CACGLGLNTEAFF. The CDR3 DNA reads TGTGCCTGCGGACTAGGGTTGAACACTGAAGCTTTCTTT. Full variable domain (missing parts from reference TRBV30 and TRBJ1-1): SQTIHQWPATLVQPVGSPLSLECTVEGTSNPNLYWYRQAAGRGLQLLFYSVGIGQISSEVPQNLSASRPQDRQFILSSKKLLLSDSGFYLCACGLGLNTEAFFGQGTRLTVV.

The rearrangement joins TRBV6-1 to TRBJ2-7, with 11 bases matching TRBD1. V lost 7 bases, J lost 2 bases, and 7 bases stayed unmatched. The CDR3 runs to 15 residues. Germline V lookup: CDR1 MNHNS, CDR2 SASEGT. CDR3 sequence: CASIRGTGGAYEQYF. For the CDR3, the DNA is TGTGCCAGCATTCGAGGGACAGGGGGAGCCTACGAGCAGTACTTC.

This sequence joins TRBV9 and TRBJ2-2; D is possibly TRBD1 (6 bases). CDR1 SGDLS and CDR2 YYNGEE come from the germline V gene. V lost 7 bases and J 1 base, leaving 17 bases between the germline ends. This CDR3 spans 16 amino acids. The CDR3 DNA reads TGTGCCAGCCGAAGTATGACGACAGGGAACACCGGGGAGCTGTTTTTT. Its translation: CASRSMTTGNTGELFF.

This clone came up a few times. The CDR3 region has the DNA TGTGCCAGCAGCAAACAAGAGACCCAGTACTTC. Translation gives CASSKQETQYF. The gene calls are TRBV6-5 and TRBJ2-5; unclear D gene. Germline loops: CDR1 MNHEY, CDR2 SVGAGI. The length of the CDR3 is 11 residues. V was trimmed by 6 bases and J by 2 bases, leaving 4 bases between them.